The sample holds many counts of the clone carrying this TCR beta chain. The antigen remains unidentified. Regions amplified from RNA transcripts were the TCR beta CDR3 regions. A set of HTBI primers served as the primers for a first-round RT-PCR of the TCR CDR3. TCRdb itself ran the multiplex PCR reads through MiXCR, one entry per CDR3 protein. The repertoire consists of roughly 700,000 distinct CDR3 sequences, with just over 35% occurring once and the leading ten covering around 30%. This sample stems from a study of T cells in Graves' hyperthyroidism and ophthalmopathy. General study points: The blood repertoire included most of the expanded thyroid clonotypes above 0.001.

This CDR3 spans 14 amino acids. V was cut by 1 base and J by 3 bases, with 9 bases left in between. Per the germline V gene, CDR1 is SGHDN and CDR2 is FVKESK. The receptor comes from a woman in her thirties or forties with Graves' hyperthyroidism. The J gene is TRBJ1-2, the V gene TRBV14; D gene unclear. The sequencing sample was made of blood. The DNA for the CDR3 is TGTGCCAGCAGCCAAGGGGGAGCCTACTATGGCTACACCTTC. This sequence encodes CASSQGGAYYGYTF.